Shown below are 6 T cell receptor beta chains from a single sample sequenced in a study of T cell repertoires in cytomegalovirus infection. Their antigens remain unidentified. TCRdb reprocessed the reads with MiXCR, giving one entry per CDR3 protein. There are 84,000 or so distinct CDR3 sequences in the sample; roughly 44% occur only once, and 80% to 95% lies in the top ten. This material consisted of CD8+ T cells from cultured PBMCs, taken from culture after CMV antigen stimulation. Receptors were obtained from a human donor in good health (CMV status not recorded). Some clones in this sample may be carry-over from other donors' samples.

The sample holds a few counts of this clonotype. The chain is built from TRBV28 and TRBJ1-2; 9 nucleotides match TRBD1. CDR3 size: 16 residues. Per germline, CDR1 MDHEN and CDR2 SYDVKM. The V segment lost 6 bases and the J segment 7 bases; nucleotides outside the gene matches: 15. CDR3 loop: CASSSPGQGSGIGYTF. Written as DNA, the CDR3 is TGTGCCAGCAGCTCCCCGGGACAGGGATCAGGTATTGGCTACACCTTC.

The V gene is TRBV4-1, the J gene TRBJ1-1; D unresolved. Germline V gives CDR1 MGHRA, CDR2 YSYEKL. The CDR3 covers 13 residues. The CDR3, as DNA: TGCGCTACAGCGTTAGCGGTTAGCACTGAAGCTTTCTTT. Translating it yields CATALAVSTEAFF.

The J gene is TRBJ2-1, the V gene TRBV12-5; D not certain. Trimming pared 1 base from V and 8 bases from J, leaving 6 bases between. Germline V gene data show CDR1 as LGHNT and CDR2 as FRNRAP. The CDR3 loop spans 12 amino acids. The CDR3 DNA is TGTGCTAGTGGTTTGGCGGCCTATGAGCAGTTCTTC. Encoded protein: CASGLAAYEQFF.

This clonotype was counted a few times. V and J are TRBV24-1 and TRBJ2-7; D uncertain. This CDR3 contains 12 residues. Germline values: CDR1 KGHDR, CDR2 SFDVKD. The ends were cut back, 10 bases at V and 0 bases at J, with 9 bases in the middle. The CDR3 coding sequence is TGTGCCACATCCCCGTTCTCCTACGAGCAGTACTTC. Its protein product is CATSPFSYEQYF.

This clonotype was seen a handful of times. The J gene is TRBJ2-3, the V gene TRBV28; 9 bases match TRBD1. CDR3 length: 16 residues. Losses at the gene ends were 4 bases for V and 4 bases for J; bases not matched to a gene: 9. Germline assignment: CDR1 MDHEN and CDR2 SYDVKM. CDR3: CASSYLRDRVSDTQYF. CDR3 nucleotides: TGTGCCAGCAGTTACCTCCGGGACAGGGTTTCAGATACGCAGTATTTT.

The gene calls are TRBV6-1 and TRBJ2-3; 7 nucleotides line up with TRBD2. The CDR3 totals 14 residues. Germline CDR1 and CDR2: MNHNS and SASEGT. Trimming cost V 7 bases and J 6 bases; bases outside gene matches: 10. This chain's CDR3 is CASKGGRELDTQYF. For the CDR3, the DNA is TGTGCCAGCAAGGGAGGGCGGGAGTTGGATACGCAGTATTTT.